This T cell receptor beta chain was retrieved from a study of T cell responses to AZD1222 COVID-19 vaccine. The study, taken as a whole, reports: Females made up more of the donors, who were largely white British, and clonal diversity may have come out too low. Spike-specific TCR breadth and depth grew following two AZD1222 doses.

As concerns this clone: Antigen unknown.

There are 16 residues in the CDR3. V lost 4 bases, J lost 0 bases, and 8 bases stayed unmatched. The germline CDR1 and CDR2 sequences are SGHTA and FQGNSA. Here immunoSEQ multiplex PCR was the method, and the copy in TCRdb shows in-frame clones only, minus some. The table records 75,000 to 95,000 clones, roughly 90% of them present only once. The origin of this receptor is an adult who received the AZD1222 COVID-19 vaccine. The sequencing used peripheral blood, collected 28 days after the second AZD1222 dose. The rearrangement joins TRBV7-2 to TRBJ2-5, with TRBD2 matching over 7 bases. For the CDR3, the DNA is TGTGCCAGCAGCTCCGCTCTAGCGGAGGACCAAGAGACCCAGTACTTC. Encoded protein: CASSSALAEDQETQYF.